Listed below are T cell receptor beta chains from one sample, sequenced in a study of CD8+CD57+ T cells in acquired aplastic anemia. TCRdb redid the calling of the reads with MiXCR, one entry per CDR3 protein. The sample carries about 190,000 distinct CDR3 sequences, around half recorded once. The sequenced material came from sorted CD4+, CD8+, or CD8+CD57+ T cells (not recorded which) from PBMCs. The source of these receptors is a human donor with aplastic anemia. CDR3s include the opening cysteine and the closing phenylalanine or tryptophan. D genes are given only for firm matches. Not all rows give a size; the values are once, few, many and, for expanded clones, a class.

J gene: TRBJ2-5
D gene: NA
clone size: NA
V gene: TRBV7-3
CDR3 protein: CASSLMSGSETQYF
CDR3 DNA: TGTGCCAGCAGCTTAATGTCGGGGAGTGAGACCCAGTACTTC

J gene: TRBJ2-5
D gene: TRBD2
clone size: once
V gene: TRBV29-1
CDR3 protein: CSVRLAQETQYF
CDR3 DNA: TGCAGCGTCCGACTAGCGCAAGAGACCCAGTACTTC

J gene: TRBJ1-2
D gene: NA
clone size: many
V gene: TRBV3-1
CDR3 protein: CASSTLDSRYGYTF
CDR3 DNA: TGTGCCAGCAGCACCCTGGACAGCCGCTATGGCTACACCTTC

J gene: TRBJ2-7
D gene: TRBD1
clone size: few
V gene: TRBV29-1
CDR3 protein: CSAGRDRGHEQYF
CDR3 DNA: TGCAGCGCCGGTCGGGACAGGGGCCACGAGCAGTACTTC

J gene: TRBJ2-7
D gene: TRBD2
clone size: NA
V gene: TRBV11-1
CDR3 protein: CASSLGRSGTFYEQYF
CDR3 DNA: TGTGCCAGCAGCTTAGGACGCAGCGGGACCTTCTACGAGCAGTACTTC

J gene: TRBJ1-1
D gene: NA
clone size: NA
V gene: TRBV7-9
CDR3 protein: CASTLRGGTEAFF
CDR3 DNA: TGTGCCAGCACTCTTCGGGGCGGCACTGAAGCTTTCTTT

J gene: TRBJ2-3
D gene: NA
clone size: few
V gene: TRBV27
CDR3 protein: CATMNIGGSTDTQYF
CDR3 DNA: TGTGCCACCATGAACATCGGGGGCTCCACAGATACGCAGTATTTT

J gene: TRBJ1-4
D gene: NA
clone size: many
V gene: TRBV6-5
CDR3 protein: CASSRNNEKLFF
CDR3 DNA: TGTGCCAGCAGTCGAAATAATGAAAAACTGTTTTTT

J gene: TRBJ1-2
D gene: NA
clone size: many
V gene: TRBV2
CDR3 protein: CASSGGTAAKGGYTF
CDR3 DNA: TGTGCCAGCAGTGGAGGCACGGCGGCGAAGGGTGGCTACACCTTC

J gene: TRBJ2-5
D gene: NA
clone size: NA
V gene: TRBV7-3
CDR3 protein: CASSLSRTGGGETQYF
CDR3 DNA: TGTGCCAGCAGCTTATCAAGAACCGGAGGAGGAGAGACCCAGTACTTC

J gene: TRBJ1-2
D gene: TRBD1
clone size: many
V gene: TRBV7-8
CDR3 protein: CASSPPGVLAGGGYGYTF
CDR3 DNA: TGTGCCAGCAGCCCCCCGGGGGTTCTGGCAGGGGGCGGTTATGGCTACACCTTC

J gene: TRBJ1-5
D gene: NA
clone size: NA
V gene: TRBV19
CDR3 protein: CASTQGFGNQPQHF
CDR3 DNA: TGTGCCAGCACACAGGGTTTTGGCAATCAGCCCCAGCATTTT

J gene: TRBJ2-5
D gene: TRBD1
clone size: NA
V gene: TRBV7-2
CDR3 protein: CASSEAPGQGMTQYF
CDR3 DNA: TGTGCCAGCAGCGAGGCGCCGGGACAGGGGATGACCCAGTACTTC

J gene: TRBJ1-5
D gene: NA
clone size: many
V gene: TRBV19
CDR3 protein: CASSIDPPILQRGYQPQHF
CDR3 DNA: TGTGCCAGTAGTATAGATCCCCCGATTCTTCAAAGGGGTTATCAGCCCCAGCATTTT

J gene: TRBJ2-1
D gene: NA
clone size: NA
V gene: TRBV29-1
CDR3 protein: CSVELDNYNEQFF
CDR3 DNA: TGCAGCGTTGAATTGGACAATTACAATGAGCAGTTCTTC

J gene: TRBJ1-1
D gene: NA
clone size: many
V gene: TRBV10-3
CDR3 protein: CATRSVKNYEAFF
CDR3 DNA: TGTGCCACGAGGAGTGTCAAAAACTATGAAGCTTTCTTT

J gene: TRBJ1-2
D gene: TRBD1
clone size: NA
V gene: TRBV29-1
CDR3 protein: CSVVGQVNYGYTF
CDR3 DNA: TGCAGCGTTGTAGGACAGGTTAACTATGGCTACACCTTC

J gene: TRBJ2-5
D gene: NA
clone size: NA
V gene: TRBV19
CDR3 protein: CASSIWGQETQYF
CDR3 DNA: TGTGCCAGTAGTATTTGGGGCCAAGAGACCCAGTACTTC

J gene: TRBJ1-2
D gene: NA
clone size: NA
V gene: TRBV20-1
CDR3 protein: CSALLGLGNYGYTF
CDR3 DNA: TGCAGTGCTCTCTTGGGGCTAGGGAACTATGGCTACACCTTC

J gene: TRBJ1-5
D gene: NA
clone size: few
V gene: TRBV7-2
CDR3 protein: CASSLSQRKPQHF
CDR3 DNA: TGTGCCAGCAGCTTGAGCCAGAGGAAGCCCCAGCATTTT

J gene: TRBJ2-7
D gene: NA
clone size: NA
V gene: TRBV7-9
CDR3 protein: CASSPIFHEQYF
CDR3 DNA: TGTGCCAGCAGCCCGATCTTTCACGAGCAGTACTTC

J gene: TRBJ2-7
D gene: NA
clone size: NA
V gene: TRBV19
CDR3 protein: CASSITQDSYEQYF
CDR3 DNA: TGTGCCAGTAGTATCACACAGGATAGCTACGAGCAGTACTTC

J gene: TRBJ2-7
D gene: NA
clone size: few
V gene: TRBV6-2/TRBV6-3
CDR3 protein: CASSQRDISYEQYF
CDR3 DNA: TGTGCCAGCAGTCAGAGGGACATCTCCTACGAGCAGTACTTC

J gene: TRBJ1-5
D gene: NA
clone size: NA
V gene: TRBV15
CDR3 protein: CATLTKGDSNQPQHF
CDR3 DNA: TGTGCCACTTTGACAAAGGGGGATAGCAATCAGCCCCAGCATTTT

J gene: TRBJ2-1
D gene: TRBD2
clone size: once
V gene: TRBV20-1
CDR3 protein: CSAVLGTSNEQFF
CDR3 DNA: TGCAGTGCCGTTCTCGGGACTAGCAATGAGCAGTTCTTC